The 23 T cell receptor beta chains given below trace back to one sample, sequenced in a study of shared clonotypes between healthy human individuals. Clones were sequenced by immunoSEQ multiplex PCR, and TCRdb holds only the in-frame ones, with some missing. The table has over 850,000 clones, about 84% seen once. Input material: memory CD4+ T cells from PBMCs. Subset here: CD45RA-negative fraction. The origin of the receptors is a man aged 18-30 years in good health. Some clones in this sample may be carry-over from other donors' samples.

V and J are TRBV5-1 and TRBJ2-7; 7 positions match TRBD2. V lost 4 bases, J lost 7 bases, and 20 bases stayed unmatched. The germline V gene has CDR1 SGHRS and CDR2 YFSETQ. This CDR3 contains 17 residues. The CDR3 region is CASSPGGWGSGSREQYF. As DNA, the CDR3 is TGCGCCAGCAGCCCCGGGGGGTGGGGCTCTGGTTCGCGGGAGCAGTACTTC.

The V call is TRBV4-1, the J call TRBJ1-1; 9 bases are a match to TRBD1. Germline loops: CDR1 MGHRA, CDR2 YSYEKL. This CDR3 comprises 16 residues. The trim removed 4 bases at V and 1 base at J, leaving 7 bases unmatched. The CDR3: CASSPSDRGANTEAFF. CDR3 DNA: TGCGCCAGCAGCCCCTCGGACAGGGGAGCGAACACTGAAGCTTTCTTT.

The genes are TRBV6-6 and TRBJ2-1, with D perhaps matching TRBD2 (5 bases). This CDR3 has 16 amino acids. Trimming took off 2 bases at V and 3 bases at J, with 14 bases between the two ends. Germline CDR1 and CDR2: MNHNY and SVGAGI (reference sequence). In DNA, the CDR3 is TGTGCCAGCAGTTACCGAGGACTGGGGAGCTACAATGAGCAGTTCTTC. Encoded protein: CASSYRGLGSYNEQFF.

The rearrangement uses TRBV6-6 and TRBJ1-5; tentatively, D is TRBD1 (6 bases). Trimming left V 4 bases short and J 3 bases short, with 16 bases between. This CDR3 region has 16 residues. The germline gives CDR1 MNHNY, CDR2 SVGAGI (reference sequence). Here the CDR3 reads CASSSPGGADNQPQHF. The DNA of the CDR3 is TGTGCCAGCAGTTCTCCGGGGGGGGCGGACAATCAGCCCCAGCATTTT.

This rearrangement joins TRBV5-1 to TRBJ2-5; 7 bases agree with TRBD1. Looked up from germline, CDR1 is SGHRS and CDR2 is YFSETQ. Trimming removed 7 bases from V and 3 bases from J; junction bases left unmatched: 9. CDR3 size: 14 residues. Here the CDR3 reads CASSPGQTEETQYF. The CDR3 DNA sequence: TGCGCCAGCTCACCGGGACAGACCGAAGAGACCCAGTACTTC. Full variable domain (outside the CDR3, taken from reference TRBV5-1 and TRBJ2-5): KAGVTQTPRYLIKTRGQQVTLSCSPISGHRSVSWYQQTPGQGLQFLFEYFSETQRNKGNFPGRFSGRQFSNSRSEMNVSTLELGDSALYLCASSPGQTEETQYFGPGTRLLVL.

This clone was counted only a few times. This sequence joins TRBV5-1 and TRBJ1-2, with unresolved D. V was trimmed by 2 bases and J by 6 bases, leaving 11 bases between them. Germline V lookup: CDR1 SGHRS, CDR2 YFSETQ. The CDR3 is made up of 13 amino acids. The CDR3 DNA is TGCGCCAGCAGCTTTGAAGGGATGCATGGCTACACCTTC. Amino acid sequence: CASSFEGMHGYTF.

This clone was seen only a few times. J is TRBJ2-7 and V is TRBV19; 7 nucleotides align to TRBD2. This CDR3 comprises 13 residues. V dropped 6 bases and J dropped 4; count of bases not matched to a gene: 6. Germline V gene sequence: CDR1 LNHDA, CDR2 SQIVND (reference sequence). CDR3 DNA: TGTGCCAGTAGAGTAGCGGGCACTTACGAGCAGTACTTC. Translating gives CASRVAGTYEQYF.

This clone was picked up a small number of times. This chain uses TRBV7-9 with TRBJ1-1, with TRBD1 matching 10 bases. Losses at the gene ends were 5 bases for V and 1 base for J; bases not matched to a gene: 4. Germline CDR1 SEHNR, CDR2 FQNEAQ (reference sequence). This CDR3 spans 15 amino acids. In DNA form, the CDR3 reads TGTGCCAGCAGCCTTGGGACAGGGGCGAACACTGAAGCTTTCTTT. Its translation is CASSLGTGANTEAFF.

V gene TRBV5-1 combines with J gene TRBJ2-7; TRBD2 matches 9 bases. The CDR3 is 15 amino acids. The germline V gene has CDR1 SGHRS and CDR2 YFSETQ. With V trimmed by 5 bases and J by 2 bases, 8 bases remained unmatched. Written as DNA, the CDR3 is TGCGCCAGCAGGGAGTCAGCGGGGGGCGCCTACGAGCAGTACTTC. Protein product: CASRESAGGAYEQYF.

This clone was observed a few times. This same CDR3 is encoded by further DNA sequences in the sample. The V gene is TRBV10-3, the J gene TRBJ1-5; D ambiguous. This CDR3 contains 12 residues. Germline CDR1 ENHRY, CDR2 SYGVKD. V lost 6 bases, J lost 7 bases, and 10 bases lay in between. The CDR3 sequence is CAISDLGQPQHF. The CDR3 bases are TGTGCCATCAGCGACCTCGGGCAGCCCCAGCATTTT.

The chain employs TRBV28 and TRBJ2-2; possibly TRBD2 for D (5 bases). Germline assignment: CDR1 MDHEN and CDR2 SYDVKM. CDR3 size: 16 residues. Trimming removed 2 bases from V and 1 base from J, with 11 bases in between. The CDR3 spells CASSLGSAWNTGELFF. For the CDR3, the DNA is TGTGCCAGCAGTTTAGGTAGCGCTTGGAACACCGGGGAGCTGTTTTTT.

Points on this clone: This same CDR3 is encoded by further DNA sequences in the sample. The J gene is TRBJ1-1, the V gene TRBV7-2, with TRBD1 as a possible D gene (5 bases). CDR3 length equals 14 residues. Trimming took off 2 bases at V and 1 base at J, with 8 bases between the two ends. Germline V gives CDR1 SGHTA, CDR2 FQGNSA. The CDR3 region has the DNA TGTGCCAGCAGCTTATTTAGGGGGAACACTGAAGCTTTCTTT. Its protein is CASSLFRGNTEAFF.

This chain links TRBV27 with TRBJ2-3, with D unclear. The CDR3 totals 13 residues. Trimming took 3 bases from V and 4 from J, leaving 8 bases between them. CDR1 is MNHEY and CDR2 is SMNVEV in the germline V gene (reference sequence). The CDR3 loop reads CASSFLAADTQYF. The CDR3 coding sequence is TGTGCCAGCAGTTTCCTTGCGGCAGATACGCAGTATTTT.

V usage is TRBV6-5 and J usage is TRBJ1-4, with D possibly matching TRBD1 (5 bases). This CDR3 comprises 15 residues. The V gene lost 6 bases and the J gene lost 7 bases, with 18 bases spanning the gap. Per germline, CDR1 MNHEY and CDR2 SVGAGI. The CDR3 loop is CASRTSGTGGEKLFF. The CDR3 bases are TGTGCCAGCAGGACATCCGGGACCGGGGGTGAAAAACTGTTTTTT.

The rearrangement uses TRBV5-1 and TRBJ2-7; tentatively, D is TRBD1 (5 bases). The germline CDR1 and CDR2 sequences are SGHRS and YFSETQ. This CDR3 has 13 residues. V gave up 4 bases and J gave up 2 bases, with 10 bases separating them. The DNA of the CDR3 is TGCGCCAGCAGCCCACAGGCGACCTACGAGCAGTACTTC. This codes for CASSPQATYEQYF. The variable domain in full, with the rest retrieved from reference TRBV5-1 and TRBJ2-7, is KAGVTQTPRYLIKTRGQQVTLSCSPISGHRSVSWYQQTPGQGLQFLFEYFSETQRNKGNFPGRFSGRQFSNSRSEMNVSTLELGDSALYLCASSPQATYEQYFGPGTRLTVT.

The rearrangement joins TRBV28 to TRBJ1-4; D unclear. This CDR3 contains 13 residues. CDR1 and CDR2 (germline): MDHEN, SYDVKM. Trimming took off 3 bases at V and 7 bases at J, with 9 bases between the two ends. The chain's CDR3 is CASSLRFREKLFF. DNA for the CDR3: TGTGCCAGCAGTTTGCGGTTTCGTGAAAAACTGTTTTTT.

This clone was observed a few times. This chain links TRBV7-8 with TRBJ1-2; D gene unclear. This CDR3 has 15 residues. Germline loops: CDR1 SGHVS, CDR2 FQNEAQ. The V and J ends lost 1 base and 4 bases respectively, with 13 bases between them. CDR3 region: CASSLGVFAGYGYTF. CDR3 nucleotides: TGTGCCAGCAGCTTAGGCGTCTTTGCGGGCTATGGCTACACCTTC.

About this clone itself: Additional DNA sequences in this sample encode the identical CDR3. The gene calls are TRBV28 and TRBJ1-2, with D possibly TRBD1 on 5 matching bases. The CDR3 loop spans 13 amino acids. Germline V gene sequence: CDR1 MDHEN, CDR2 SYDVKM. V dropped 1 base and J dropped 5 bases, with 8 bases sitting between them. The DNA of the CDR3 is TGTGCCAGCAGTTTATATGGGGGGTATGGCTACACCTTC. Encoded protein: CASSLYGGYGYTF.

This clone was seen a single time. The sample has other DNA sequences that encode this CDR3 too. The chain links TRBV7-2 to TRBJ2-1; unclear D gene. Germline CDR1 and CDR2: SGHTA and FQGNSA. This CDR3 is 15 amino acids long. V lost 5 bases and J lost 0, with 11 bases in between. CDR3 residues: CASSRGPSSYNEQFF. CDR3 sequence (DNA): TGTGCCAGCAGCCGTGGCCCGAGCTCCTACAATGAGCAGTTCTTC. The entire variable domain, with the rest obtained from reference TRBV7-2 and TRBJ2-1, is as follows: GAGVSQSPSNKVTEKGKDVELRCDPISGHTALYWYRQSLGQGLEFLIYFQGNSAPDKSGLPSDRFSAERTGGSVSTLTIQRTQQEDSAVYLCASSRGPSSYNEQFFGPGTRLTVL.

The chain is built from TRBV7-2 and TRBJ2-5, with TRBD1 matching over 10 bases. V gave up 4 bases and J gave up 5 bases; unmatched junction bases: 10. This CDR3 is 16 amino acids long. CDR1 is SGHTA and CDR2 is FQGNSA in the germline V gene. This chain's CDR3 is CASSSRGGQGPETQYF. CDR3 nucleotides: TGTGCCAGCAGCTCTCGGGGGGGACAGGGGCCGGAGACCCAGTACTTC.

The J gene is TRBJ2-1, the V gene TRBV11-2, with D hard to call. The V gene lost 4 bases and the J gene lost 8 bases, with 15 bases spanning the gap. This CDR3 spans 14 amino acids. The germline gives CDR1 SGHAT, CDR2 FQNNGV. The CDR3 reads CASSSYGEKDEQFF. The CDR3 bases are TGTGCCAGCAGCTCTTATGGCGAGAAGGATGAGCAGTTCTTC.

Of note for this clone: The sample contains more than one DNA sequence encoding this CDR3. J is TRBJ2-7 and V is TRBV5-1, with TRBD1 identical over 9 bases. Germline-derived CDR1 and CDR2 are SGHRS and YFSETQ. The CDR3 has 13 amino acids. V dropped 2 bases and J dropped 5; count of bases not matched to a gene: 2. The CDR3 DNA reads TGCGCCAGCAGCTTTACAGGGGGCGACGAGCAGTACTTC. It yields the protein CASSFTGGDEQYF.

In this sample, this clone turned up once. The CDR3 nucleotides are TGTGCCAGCAGGATGGACACGCGTGGCTACACCTTC. This gives the protein CASRMDTRGYTF. This chain links TRBV2 with TRBJ1-2, with TRBD1 as a possible D gene (5 bases). The V gene's germline CDR1 is SNHLY and CDR2 FYNNEI. The V and J ends lost 6 bases and 7 bases respectively, with 12 bases between them. This CDR3 has 12 amino acids.